This TCR beta chain was sequenced for a study of OX40 agonist ivuxolimab in advanced cancers. Study-level information: In this trial design, patients received ivuxolimab intravenously at 0.01 to 10 mg/kg every 2 weeks.

The germline V and J ends were trimmed by 6 bases and 2 bases, with 5 bases remaining between them. This CDR3 has 12 amino acids. In germline, CDR1 is LNHDA, CDR2 SQIVND (reference sequence). Study findings and constraints: Also present in some nonresponders was a low level of normalized T-cell clonal expansion.

Sequencing used immunoSEQ multiplex PCR; TCRdb keeps in-frame clones, though not all of them. The profile covers about 92,000 clones, with under 90% appearing a single time and about 6% taken by the ten largest. Details on this clone: Its antigen is unknown.

The rearrangement joins TRBV19 to TRBJ2-1; D perhaps matches TRBD1 (5 bases). The TCR comes from an adult with an advanced solid tumor such as melanoma, head and neck, liver or kidney cancer. The specimen was CD4+ or CD8+ T cells sorted from blood, collected in a trial of the OX40 agonist ivuxolimab. The CDR3 here is CASRGAYNEQFF. CDR3 nucleotide sequence: TGTGCCAGTAGAGGGGCCTACAATGAGCAGTTCTTC.